One sample yielded the 24 T cell receptor beta chains listed below, sequenced in a study of T cells in Graves' hyperthyroidism and ophthalmopathy (dated 2019 in TCRdb). To prepare the library, multiplex PCR was applied. The run used an Illumina HiSeq 2000. TCR beta CDR3 regions were amplified from RNA transcripts. The TCR CDR3 was subjected to a first round of RT-PCR using the HTBI primer set and the Qiagen OneStep RT-PCR kit. The public reads were run again by TCRdb, first through fastp at Q25 and then through MiXCR, and only productive beta chains were kept. A single entry per CDR3 protein holds the most common genes and DNA from its merged rows. Across this sample there are more than 450,000 distinct CDR3 sequences, with about 20% seen only once. 47% of the sample is taken by the ten largest. Specimen: blood. The source is a man aged 35 to 55 with Graves' ophthalmopathy.

The chain joins TRBV6-2 or TRBV6-3 to TRBJ1-5, with D maybe TRBD1 (5 bases). This CDR3 contains 14 residues. Germline CDR1 MNHEY, CDR2 SVGEGT. V was pared by 2 bases and J by 7 bases, with 12 bases between. The DNA of the CDR3 is TGTGCCAGCAGTTACCCGGGGGGGGGACAGCCCCAGCATTTT. Amino acids: CASSYPGGGQPQHF.

In this sample, this clonotype turned up many times. V and J are TRBV2 and TRBJ2-1; TRBD2 aligns across 12 bases. The length of the CDR3 is 14 residues. Germline V gene data show CDR1 as SNHLY and CDR2 as FYNNEI. Losses at the gene ends were 4 bases for V and 5 bases for J; bases not matched to a gene: 0. CDR3 DNA sequence: TGTGCCAGCAGTGGGACTAGCGGGGACAATGAGCAGTTCTTC. Amino acid sequence: CASSGTSGDNEQFF.

The CDR3 region has the DNA TGTGCCAGCAGTTTATCCCCTCGGGCGGGGCACACAGATACGCAGTATTTT. Its translation is CASSLSPRAGHTDTQYF. This sequence joins TRBV27 and TRBJ2-3; TRBD2 might be the D (6 bases). The CDR3 spans 17 residues. Germline V lookup: CDR1 MNHEY, CDR2 SMNVEV (reference sequence). The ends were cut back, 0 bases at V and 2 bases at J, with 15 bases in the middle.

The rearrangement joins TRBV7-9 to TRBJ2-1; the D gene is possibly TRBD2 (5 bases). Germline lookup yields CDR1 SEHNR and CDR2 FQNEAQ (reference sequence). V lost 0 bases, J lost 5 bases, and 8 bases lay in between. This CDR3 spans 14 amino acids. CDR3 bases: TGTGCCAGCAGCTTAGCGCTGAGGGACAATGAGCAGTTCTTC. This sequence encodes CASSLALRDNEQFF.

A few counts support this clonotype. V is TRBV20-1 and J is TRBJ1-2; 7 bases agree with TRBD1. Germline CDR1 is DFQATT and CDR2 is SNEGSKA (reference sequence). The junction had 5 bases not matched to a gene; V was cut back by 3 bases and J by 4 bases. This CDR3 is 13 amino acids long. CDR3 loop: CSARKGGGYGYTF. In DNA form, the CDR3 reads TGCAGTGCTAGGAAAGGGGGCGGCTATGGCTACACCTTC.

This clonotype came up many times. V and J are TRBV7-3 and TRBJ2-5, with D possibly being TRBD1 or TRBD2 (5 bases each). V lost 4 bases and J lost 1, with 13 bases in between. There are 15 residues in the CDR3. CDR1 is SGHTA, CDR2 FQGTGA, per germline. The CDR3 nucleotides read TGTGCCAGCAGCTCTACCGGGACCCCCCAAGAGACCCAGTACTTC. As protein: CASSSTGTPQETQYF.

This clonotype was counted at least ten times. This chain joins TRBV11-3 and TRBJ2-7; tentatively, D is TRBD1 (7 bases). The germline gives CDR1 SGHNT, CDR2 YENEEA. This CDR3 region has 13 residues. The V gene lost 5 bases and the J gene lost 6 bases, with 14 bases spanning the gap. The CDR3 is CASSLRQGLEQYF. The CDR3 DNA reads as TGTGCCAGCAGCCTCCGACAGGGACTCGAGCAGTACTTC.

This clonotype came up a few times. The V call is TRBV27, the J call TRBJ2-7; D is ambiguous. The germline CDR1 and CDR2 sequences are MNHEY and SMNVEV (reference sequence). This CDR3 spans 13 amino acids. Between the trimmed V and J ends, which lost 7 bases and 3 bases, there was a span of 13 bases. This chain's CDR3 is CASTFGQNYEQYF. In nucleotides, the CDR3 is TGTGCCAGCACCTTCGGGCAGAACTACGAGCAGTACTTC.

The chain carries TRBV27 and TRBJ1-2; weak D call: TRBD1 (5 bases). The germline V gene has CDR1 MNHEY and CDR2 SMNVEV (reference sequence). The V gene lost 6 bases and the J gene lost 3 bases, with 14 bases spanning the gap. The CDR3 length is 14 residues. The CDR3 DNA reads TGTGCCAGCAGGAGACAGAGTTTAGACTATGGCTACACCTTC. The encoded protein is CASRRQSLDYGYTF.

This clonotype was detected only a few times. V gene TRBV10-3 combines with J gene TRBJ2-1, with 7 bases aligning to TRBD2. Trimming at V came to 4 bases and at J to 1 base, leaving 4 bases not matched to a gene. This CDR3 has 15 residues. Germline CDR1 and CDR2: ENHRY and SYGVKD. CDR3 residues: CAISVGSGSYNEQFF. In DNA form, the CDR3 reads TGTGCCATCAGTGTTGGTAGCGGGTCCTACAATGAGCAGTTCTTC.

The chain's CDR3 is CASSSTQTGELFF. As DNA, the CDR3 is TGTGCCAGCAGTTCCACTCAAACCGGGGAGCTGTTTTTT. V and J are TRBV2 and TRBJ2-2; no reliable D call. Looked up from germline, CDR1 is SNHLY and CDR2 is FYNNEI. V was cut by 5 bases and J by 5 bases, with 9 bases left in between. The CDR3 totals 13 residues. Complete variable domain (other parts from reference TRBV2 and TRBJ2-2): EPEVTQTPSHQVTQMGQEVILRCVPISNHLYFYWYRQILGQKVEFLVSFYNNEISEKSEIFDDQFSVERPDGSNFTLKIRSTKLEDSAMYFCASSSTQTGELFFGEGSRLTVL.

This clonotype was seen many times. The rearrangement joins TRBV7-9 to TRBJ2-3; weak D call: TRBD1 (5 bases). The V end lost 5 bases, the J end lost 2 bases, and 11 bases lay between the germline ends. Germline V gene data show CDR1 as SEHNR and CDR2 as FQNEAQ (reference sequence). The CDR3 is 14 amino acids. CDR3: CASSPGQDTDTQYF. The CDR3 DNA is TGTGCCAGCAGCCCAGGACAAGACACAGATACGCAGTATTTT.

A few counts support this clonotype. V and J are TRBV7-9 and TRBJ2-3; D is ambiguous. This CDR3 has 14 residues. Trimming shortened V by 3 bases and J by 3 bases, and 10 bases separated the two germline ends. Germline V gene lookup returns CDR1 SEHNR and CDR2 FQNEAQ (reference sequence). CDR3 sequence: CASSLADFTDTQYF. As DNA, the CDR3 is TGTGCCAGCAGCTTGGCCGACTTTACAGATACGCAGTATTTT. Full variable domain (rest looked up from reference TRBV7-9 and TRBJ2-3): DTGVSQNPRHKITKRGQNVTFRCDPISEHNRLYWYRQTLGQGPEFLTYFQNEAQLEKSRLLSDRFSAERPKGSFSTLEIQRTEQGDSAMYLCASSLADFTDTQYFGPGTRLTVL.

This clonotype appeared a few times. This rearrangement joins TRBV7-8 to TRBJ1-1, with TRBD1 as a possible D gene (5 bases). This CDR3 is 13 amino acids long. Germline CDR1 SGHVS, CDR2 FQNEAQ. V lost 5 bases, J lost 5 bases, and 12 bases lay in between. Written as DNA, the CDR3 is TGTGCCAGCAGCGGACGGGGGGGAACTGAAGCTTTCTTT. Translating it yields CASSGRGGTEAFF.

A few counts support this clonotype. The rearrangement links TRBV3-1 to TRBJ2-5; 8 bases are shared with TRBD1. Germline CDR1 LGHDT, CDR2 YNNKEL (reference sequence). J gave up 6 bases and V 3 bases, and 6 bases lay outside the gene matches. The CDR3 runs 14 residues. The CDR3, as DNA: TGTGCCAGCAGCCACGGACAGGGAGGAAAGACCCAGTACTTC. Residues: CASSHGQGGKTQYF.

This clonotype was counted only a few times. The gene calls are TRBV20-1 and TRBJ1-2; D might be TRBD1 (6 bases). The CDR3 is made up of 13 amino acids. The germline V gene has CDR1 DFQATT and CDR2 SNEGSKA (reference sequence). Trimming took 6 bases from V and 6 from J, leaving 17 bases between them. CDR3 region: CSAPGHREHGYTF. The CDR3 nucleotides read TGCAGTGCCCCGGGCCACAGGGAGCATGGCTACACCTTC.

The chain joins TRBV27 to TRBJ2-2; TRBD1 aligns across 8 bases. J lost 0 bases, V lost 10 bases, and 10 bases had no gene match. CDR1 is MNHEY and CDR2 is SMNVEV in the germline V gene (reference sequence). This CDR3 has 16 amino acids. The CDR3 region is CATSPQGAPNTGELFF. The CDR3 DNA follows: TGTGCCACCTCACCGCAGGGGGCTCCGAACACCGGGGAGCTGTTTTTT.

This clonotype was picked up a small number of times. The gene calls are TRBV27 and TRBJ2-4, with TRBD1 identical over 10 bases. Germline V lookup: CDR1 MNHEY, CDR2 SMNVEV (reference sequence). Unmatched junction bases numbered 13, after V lost 2 bases and J lost 0 bases. CDR3 size: 20 residues. The CDR3 reads CASSLRGDRGPTLAKNIQYF. Here the CDR3 DNA reads TGTGCCAGCAGTTTAAGAGGGGACAGGGGACCTACTCTAGCCAAAAACATTCAGTACTTC.

This clonotype was found a few times. The chain is built from TRBV13 and TRBJ2-3, with D hard to call. Germline lookup yields CDR1 PRHDT and CDR2 FYEKMQ (reference sequence). This CDR3 region has 14 residues. Trimming took off 5 bases at V and 0 bases at J, with 9 bases between the two ends. CDR3: CASSLPSSTDTQYF. CDR3 nucleotides: TGTGCCAGCAGCCTCCCTTCTAGCACAGATACGCAGTATTTT.

This clonotype was recorded a few times. CDR3 amino acids: CASSLRQGAGSPLHF. CDR3 bases: TGTGCCAGCAGCTTACGGCAGGGGGCAGGTTCACCCCTCCACTTT. The rearrangement uses TRBV7-9 and TRBJ1-6; 8 bases are a match to TRBD1. J was trimmed by 9 bases and V by 2 bases; bases with no gene match: 6. CDR1 is SEHNR, CDR2 FQNEAQ, per germline (reference sequence). The CDR3 contains 15 residues.

J is TRBJ2-2 and V is TRBV3-1; D call uncertain. Germline V gives CDR1 LGHDT, CDR2 YNNKEL (reference sequence). Trimming pared 2 bases from V and 3 bases from J, leaving 13 bases between. CDR3 length: 16 residues. In DNA, the CDR3 is TGTGCCAGCAGCCAATCGAAAACTCACTACACCGGGGAGCTGTTTTTT. The encoded protein is CASSQSKTHYTGELFF.

This clonotype was seen more than once but under ten times. The gene calls are TRBV6-1 and TRBJ2-5, with D perhaps TRBD1 (6 bases). This CDR3 region has 15 residues. CDR1 MNHNS and CDR2 SASEGT come from the germline V gene. Between the trimmed V and J ends, which lost 2 bases and 5 bases, there was a span of 15 bases. The CDR3 sequence is CASSEHWGLTETQYF. The CDR3 region has the DNA TGTGCCAGCAGTGAACATTGGGGGCTAACGGAGACCCAGTACTTC.

This clonotype was counted at least ten times. The rearrangement joins TRBV7-3 to TRBJ2-2; D ambiguous. The CDR3 has 14 amino acids. Germline values: CDR1 SGHTA, CDR2 FQGTGA. Between the trimmed V and J ends, which lost 2 bases and 0 bases, there was a span of 4 bases. The DNA of the CDR3 is TGTGCCAGCAGCTTACTCGCGAACACCGGGGAGCTGTTTTTT. Amino acids: CASSLLANTGELFF.

This clonotype was seen ten or more times. The chain employs TRBV11-2 and TRBJ2-3; a weak D match, TRBD2 (6 bases). Germline values: CDR1 SGHAT, CDR2 FQNNGV. This CDR3 contains 18 residues. The ends were cut back, 5 bases at V and 0 bases at J, with 21 bases in the middle. The CDR3 DNA reads as TGTGCCAGCAGCCAGACCAAGAGCGGAGGGAGAAGCACAGATACGCAGTATTTT. As protein: CASSQTKSGGRSTDTQYF.